The 13 T cell receptor beta chains reported below all come from one sample, sequenced in a study of T cells after yellow fever vaccination. TCRdb processed the 5' RACE reads anew with MiXCR; each CDR3 protein has one entry. The data show about 320,000 distinct CDR3 sequences, 3.5% to 4.5% seen once. The material sequenced was PBMCs, taken 15 days after the yellow fever booster vaccination. The source of these receptors is a man aged 18 to 29 who received the YFV17D yellow fever vaccine.

This clonotype was observed a handful of times. The chain links TRBV4-1 to TRBJ1-6; 8 positions match TRBD1. The V and J ends lost 1 base and 7 bases, in that order; junction bases with no gene match: 3. Germline V lookup: CDR1 MGHRA, CDR2 YSYEKL. The CDR3 length is 15 residues. The CDR3 protein is CASSQGTGRNSPLHF. The CDR3 DNA sequence: TGCGCCAGCAGCCAAGGGACAGGGCGGAATTCACCCCTCCACTTT.

The chain links TRBV10-3 to TRBJ1-5; 12 bases agree with TRBD1. V lost 2 bases to trimming and J lost 2 bases; unmatched junction nucleotides: 4. In germline, CDR1 is ENHRY, CDR2 SYGVKD. The CDR3 is 17 amino acids. The CDR3 nucleotides are TGTGCCATCAGTGAGGGGACAGGGGGCTTGGGCAATCAGCCCCAGCATTTT. Translated, it gives CAISEGTGGLGNQPQHF.

This clonotype was picked up many times. V gene TRBV4-3 combines with J gene TRBJ2-5; D ambiguous. This CDR3 region has 16 residues. V was cut by 2 bases and J by 1 base, with 14 bases left in between. From germline, CDR1 is LGHNA and CDR2 YSLEER. CDR3 DNA: TGCGCCAGCAGCCAAACCTTCTCACGGATCCAAGAGACCCAGTACTTC. It yields the protein CASSQTFSRIQETQYF.

This chain links TRBV27 with TRBJ2-3; D not resolved. This CDR3 comprises 13 residues. Germline CDR1 is MNHEY and CDR2 is SMNVEV (reference sequence). V was trimmed by 4 bases and J by 8 bases, leaving 13 bases between them. CDR3 nucleotides: TGTGCCAGCAGTTCTGGATTTGCATTTACGCAGTATTTT. Its protein is CASSSGFAFTQYF.

This clonotype was detected ten times or more. The gene calls are TRBV28 and TRBJ2-3; D not resolved. Germline V lookup: CDR1 MDHEN, CDR2 SYDVKM. Trimming stripped 7 bases from V and 2 bases from J, with 7 bases between. This CDR3 spans 12 amino acids. The CDR3 loop reads CASTSFTDTQYF. The CDR3 DNA follows: TGTGCCAGCACCAGCTTCACAGATACGCAGTATTTT.

The chain is built from TRBV19 and TRBJ2-3; 7 nucleotides match TRBD1. Unmatched junction bases numbered 9, after V lost 6 bases and J lost 3 bases. The CDR3 spans 15 residues. Germline values: CDR1 LNHDA, CDR2 SQIVND (reference sequence). The CDR3 nucleotides read TGTGCCAGTAGGGACCGGGACAGTGGTACAGATACGCAGTATTTT. It codes for CASRDRDSGTDTQYF.

This clonotype was recorded a few times. V is TRBV20-1 and J is TRBJ1-4, with 8 bases aligning to TRBD1. CDR3 size: 13 residues. The germline CDR1 and CDR2 sequences are DFQATT and SNEGSKA (reference sequence). V was clipped by 4 bases and J by 7 bases; unmatched bases: 5. CDR3 sequence reads: CSATRTGTEKLFF. The CDR3 DNA reads TGCAGTGCTACCCGGACAGGGACTGAAAAACTGTTTTTT.

V and J are TRBV10-3 and TRBJ2-2; possibly TRBD1 for D (6 bases). Germline values: CDR1 ENHRY, CDR2 SYGVKD. The length of the CDR3 is 16 residues. Trimming stripped 4 bases from V and 0 bases from J, with 12 bases between. The CDR3 coding sequence is TGTGCCATCAGTGTCGAAGGGACACCGAACACCGGGGAGCTGTTTTTT. Translated: CAISVEGTPNTGELFF.

This clonotype was detected a few times. This chain uses TRBV7-9 with TRBJ1-6, with D unclear. The CDR3 consists of 12 residues. The germline gives CDR1 SEHNR, CDR2 FQNEAQ (reference sequence). Trimming took 2 bases from V and 11 from J, leaving 7 bases between them. The DNA of the CDR3 is TGTGCCAGCAGCTTATCAGGCCCACCCCTCCACTTT. Translating gives CASSLSGPPLHF.

This clonotype turned up a few times. The chain carries TRBV9 and TRBJ1-2; 9 nucleotides align to TRBD1. CDR1 SGDLS and CDR2 YYNGEE come from the germline V gene. Unmatched junction bases numbered 5, after V lost 0 bases and J lost 5 bases. The length of the CDR3 is 15 residues. The DNA for the CDR3 is TGTGCCAGCAGCGTAGCCGGGACAGGGCCTTATGGCTACACCTTC. Translation gives CASSVAGTGPYGYTF.

At least ten counts were recorded for this clonotype. V usage is TRBV6-2 or TRBV6-3 and J usage is TRBJ2-7; D remains ambiguous. The CDR3 runs 13 residues. V lost 6 bases and J 2 bases, leaving 11 bases between the germline ends. CDR1 is MNHEY, CDR2 SVGEGT, per germline. As DNA, the CDR3 is TGTGCCAGCAGCCGTGACTTCGCCTACGAGCAGTACGTC. Protein product: CASSRDFAYEQYV.

Only a few counts were recorded for this clonotype. J is TRBJ2-1 and V is TRBV11-3, with TRBD1 matching over 9 bases. The CDR3 is 16 residues long. The germline V gene has CDR1 SGHNT and CDR2 YENEEA. Trimming removed 4 bases from V and 6 bases from J; junction bases left unmatched: 10. Written as DNA, the CDR3 is TGTGCCAGCAGCTCCCTCGGGACAGGGCGACCCAATGAGCAGTTCTTC. Translated: CASSSLGTGRPNEQFF.

This clonotype was seen more than once but under ten times. The chain uses TRBV7-2 and TRBJ2-3; perhaps D is TRBD1 or TRBD2 (7 bases each). Germline lookup yields CDR1 SGHTA and CDR2 FQGNSA. CDR3 length: 17 residues. Trimming shortened V by 3 bases and J by 2 bases, and 18 bases separated the two germline ends. CDR3 residues: CASSLGAGGGNTDTQYF. The CDR3 DNA is TGTGCCAGCAGCTTGGGGGCAGGGGGGGGGAACACAGATACGCAGTATTTT.